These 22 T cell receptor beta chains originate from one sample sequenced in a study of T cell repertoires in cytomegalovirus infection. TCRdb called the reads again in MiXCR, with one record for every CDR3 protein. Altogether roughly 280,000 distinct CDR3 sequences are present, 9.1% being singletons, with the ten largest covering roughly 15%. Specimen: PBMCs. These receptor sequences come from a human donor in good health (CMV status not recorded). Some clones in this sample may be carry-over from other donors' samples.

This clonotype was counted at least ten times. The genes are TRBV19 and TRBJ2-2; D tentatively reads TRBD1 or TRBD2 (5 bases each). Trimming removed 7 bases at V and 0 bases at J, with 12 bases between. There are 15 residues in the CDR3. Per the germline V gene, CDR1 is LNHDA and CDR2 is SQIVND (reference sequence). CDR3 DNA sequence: TGTGCCAGTACAACGGGACGGTCGAACACCGGGGAGCTGTTTTTT. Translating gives CASTTGRSNTGELFF.

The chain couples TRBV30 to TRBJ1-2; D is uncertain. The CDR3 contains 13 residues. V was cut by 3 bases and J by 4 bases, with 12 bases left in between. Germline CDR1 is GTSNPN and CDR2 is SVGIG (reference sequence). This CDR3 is CAWSNDEAYGYTF. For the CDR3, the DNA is TGTGCCTGGAGCAACGATGAGGCCTATGGCTACACCTTC.

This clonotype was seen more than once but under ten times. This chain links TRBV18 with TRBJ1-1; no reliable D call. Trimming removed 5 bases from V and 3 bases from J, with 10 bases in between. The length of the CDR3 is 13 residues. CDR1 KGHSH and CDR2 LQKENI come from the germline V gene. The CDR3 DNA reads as TGTGCCAGCTCAAGTTCTCGTGACACTGAAGCTTTCTTT. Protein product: CASSSSRDTEAFF. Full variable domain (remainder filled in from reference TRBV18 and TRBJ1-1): NAGVMQNPRHLVRRRGQEARLRCSPMKGHSHVYWYRQLPEEGLKFMVYLQKENIIDESGMPKERFSAEFPKEGPSILRIQQVVRGDSAAYFCASSSSRDTEAFFGQGTRLTVV.

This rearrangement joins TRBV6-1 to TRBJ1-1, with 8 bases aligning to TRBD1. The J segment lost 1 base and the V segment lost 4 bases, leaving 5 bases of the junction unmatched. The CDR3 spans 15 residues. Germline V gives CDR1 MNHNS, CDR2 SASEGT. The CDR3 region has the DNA TGTGCCAGCAGTGTGATACAGGGGGAGAACACTGAAGCTTTCTTT. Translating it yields CASSVIQGENTEAFF.

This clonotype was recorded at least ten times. In nucleotides, the CDR3 is TGTGCCAGCAGCTTAGGGAGGGGGCGGGACACTGAAGCTTTCTTT. Translating gives CASSLGRGRDTEAFF. The chain uses TRBV11-2 and TRBJ1-1, with TRBD1 matching over 7 bases. Per the germline V gene, CDR1 is SGHAT and CDR2 is FQNNGV. Trimming cost V 1 base and J 3 bases; bases outside gene matches: 5. The CDR3 has 15 amino acids.

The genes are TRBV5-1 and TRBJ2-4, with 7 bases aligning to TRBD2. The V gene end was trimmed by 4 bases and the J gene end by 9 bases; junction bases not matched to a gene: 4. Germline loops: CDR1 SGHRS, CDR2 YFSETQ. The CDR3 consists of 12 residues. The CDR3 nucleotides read TGCGCCAGCAGCGAACCTAGCGGCATTCAGTACTTC. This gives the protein CASSEPSGIQYF.

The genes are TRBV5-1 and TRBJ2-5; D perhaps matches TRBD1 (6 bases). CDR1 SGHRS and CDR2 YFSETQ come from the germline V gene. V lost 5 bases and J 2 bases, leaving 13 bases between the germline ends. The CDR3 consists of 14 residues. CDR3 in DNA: TGCGCCAGCAGTCGGGACACCACACAAGAGACCCAGTACTTC. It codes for CASSRDTTQETQYF.

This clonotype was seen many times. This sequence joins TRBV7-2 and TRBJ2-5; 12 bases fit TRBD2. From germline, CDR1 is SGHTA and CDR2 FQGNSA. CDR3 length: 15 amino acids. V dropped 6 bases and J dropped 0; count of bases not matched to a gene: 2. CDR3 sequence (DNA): TGTGCCAGCAGGGGGACTAGCGGGTACCAAGAGACCCAGTACTTC. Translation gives CASRGTSGYQETQYF.

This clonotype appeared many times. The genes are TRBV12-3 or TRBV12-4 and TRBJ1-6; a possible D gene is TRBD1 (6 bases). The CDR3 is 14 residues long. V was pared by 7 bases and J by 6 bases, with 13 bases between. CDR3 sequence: CASNKQGINSPLHF. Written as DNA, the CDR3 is TGTGCCAGCAACAAACAGGGAATTAATTCACCCCTCCACTTT.

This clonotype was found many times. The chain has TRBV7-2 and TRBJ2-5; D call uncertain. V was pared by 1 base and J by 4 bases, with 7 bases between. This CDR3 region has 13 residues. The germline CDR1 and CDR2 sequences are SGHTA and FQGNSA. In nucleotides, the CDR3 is TGTGCCAGCAGCTTAGGGGTGGGAGAGACCCAGTACTTC. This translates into CASSLGVGETQYF.

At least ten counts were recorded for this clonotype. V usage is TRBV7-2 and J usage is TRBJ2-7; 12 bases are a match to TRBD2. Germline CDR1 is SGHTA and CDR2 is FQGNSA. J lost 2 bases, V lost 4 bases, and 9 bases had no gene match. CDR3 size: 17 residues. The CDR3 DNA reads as TGTGCCAGCAGCTCGAGCGGGGCTAGCGGGGGGGCCTACGAGCAGTACTTC. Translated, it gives CASSSSGASGGAYEQYF.

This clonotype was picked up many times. The CDR3 DNA sequence: TGTGCCAGCAGTTACTCGAATTCTGGGGGCGGTCAGCCCCAGCATTTT. It codes for CASSYSNSGGGQPQHF. The rearrangement joins TRBV6-6 to TRBJ1-5, with a tentative D call TRBD1 (6 bases). V was trimmed by 0 bases and J by 6 bases, leaving 15 bases between them. Germline V lookup: CDR1 MNHNY, CDR2 SVGAGI (reference sequence). The CDR3 is 16 residues long.

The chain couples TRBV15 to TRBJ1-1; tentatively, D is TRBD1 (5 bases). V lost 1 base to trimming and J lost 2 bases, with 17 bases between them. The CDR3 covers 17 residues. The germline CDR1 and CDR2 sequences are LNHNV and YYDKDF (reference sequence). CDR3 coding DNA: TGTGCCACCAGCAGAGGGGGGGTGGAGAGTCGAAACACTGAAGCTTTCTTT. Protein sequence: CATSRGGVESRNTEAFF.

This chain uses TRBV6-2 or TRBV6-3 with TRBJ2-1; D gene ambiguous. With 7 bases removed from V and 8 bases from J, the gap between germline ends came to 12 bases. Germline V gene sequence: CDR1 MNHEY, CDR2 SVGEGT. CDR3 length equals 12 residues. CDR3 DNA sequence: TGTGCCAGCAATTCCGGCTCCCATGAGCAGTTCTTC. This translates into CASNSGSHEQFF.

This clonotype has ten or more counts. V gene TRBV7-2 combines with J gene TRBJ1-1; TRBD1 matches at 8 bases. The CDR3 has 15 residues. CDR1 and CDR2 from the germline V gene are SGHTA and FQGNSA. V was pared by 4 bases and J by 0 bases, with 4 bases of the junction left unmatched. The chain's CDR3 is CASSYRGGMNTEAFF. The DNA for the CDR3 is TGTGCCAGCAGCTACAGGGGGGGTATGAACACTGAAGCTTTCTTT.

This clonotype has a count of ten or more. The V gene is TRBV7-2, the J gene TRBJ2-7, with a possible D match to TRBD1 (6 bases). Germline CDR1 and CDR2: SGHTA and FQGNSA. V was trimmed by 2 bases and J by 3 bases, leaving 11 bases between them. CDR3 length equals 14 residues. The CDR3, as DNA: TGTGCCAGCAGCTTACAGGGGACCGGCTACGAGCAGTACTTC. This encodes CASSLQGTGYEQYF.

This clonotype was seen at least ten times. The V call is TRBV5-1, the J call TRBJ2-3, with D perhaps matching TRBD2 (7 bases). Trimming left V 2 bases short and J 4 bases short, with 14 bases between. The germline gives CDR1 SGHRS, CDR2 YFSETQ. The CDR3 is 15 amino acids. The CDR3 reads CASSLFGGRADTQYF. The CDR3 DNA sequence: TGCGCCAGCAGCTTATTCGGGGGGCGGGCAGATACGCAGTATTTT. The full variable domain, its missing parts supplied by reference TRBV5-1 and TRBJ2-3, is KAGVTQTPRYLIKTRGQQVTLSCSPISGHRSVSWYQQTPGQGLQFLFEYFSETQRNKGNFPGRFSGRQFSNSRSEMNVSTLELGDSALYLCASSLFGGRADTQYFGPGTRLTVL.

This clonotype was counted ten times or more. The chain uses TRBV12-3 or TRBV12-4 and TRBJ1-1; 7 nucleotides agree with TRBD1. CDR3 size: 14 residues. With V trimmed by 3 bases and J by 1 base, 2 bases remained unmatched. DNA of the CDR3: TGTGCCAGCAGTTTGGACAGGCAGAACACTGAAGCTTTCTTT. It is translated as CASSLDRQNTEAFF.

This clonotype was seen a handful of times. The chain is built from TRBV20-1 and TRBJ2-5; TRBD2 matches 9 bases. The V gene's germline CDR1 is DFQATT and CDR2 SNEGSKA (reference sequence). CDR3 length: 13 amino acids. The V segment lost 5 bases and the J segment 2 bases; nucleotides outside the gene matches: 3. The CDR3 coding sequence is TGCAGTGCTGGGGGACTAGCACAAGAGACCCAGTACTTC. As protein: CSAGGLAQETQYF.

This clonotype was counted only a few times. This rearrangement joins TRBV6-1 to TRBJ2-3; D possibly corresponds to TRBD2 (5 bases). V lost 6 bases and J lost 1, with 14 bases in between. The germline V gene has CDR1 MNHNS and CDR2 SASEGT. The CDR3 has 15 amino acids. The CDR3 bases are TGTGCCAGCAGCCGTTCTGCCGGGGGCACAGATACGCAGTATTTT. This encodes CASSRSAGGTDTQYF.

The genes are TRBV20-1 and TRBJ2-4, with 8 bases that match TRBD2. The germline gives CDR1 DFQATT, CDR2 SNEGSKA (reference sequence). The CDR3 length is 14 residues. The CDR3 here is CSAPGGPAKNIQYF. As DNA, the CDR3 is TGCAGCGCCCCGGGGGGGCCGGCCAAAAACATTCAGTACTTC.

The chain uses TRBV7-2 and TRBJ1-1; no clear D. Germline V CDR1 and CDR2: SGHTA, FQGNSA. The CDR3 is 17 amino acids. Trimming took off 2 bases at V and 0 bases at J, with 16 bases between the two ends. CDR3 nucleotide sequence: TGTGCCAGCAGCTTACGTGGTCTGGGCGGGGTGAACACTGAAGCTTTCTTT. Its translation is CASSLRGLGGVNTEAFF. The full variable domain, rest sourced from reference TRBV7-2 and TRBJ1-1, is GAGVSQSPSNKVTEKGKDVELRCDPISGHTALYWYRQSLGQGLEFLIYFQGNSAPDKSGLPSDRFSAERTGGSVSTLTIQRTQQEDSAVYLCASSLRGLGGVNTEAFFGQGTRLTVV.